The 20 T cell receptor beta chains in this list originate from one sample, sequenced in a study of shared clonotypes between healthy human individuals. CD45RO-negative CD8 cells positively selected for CCR7 made up the naive population, which excluded terminally differentiated effector memory CD45RA+ cells. TCRdb keeps only in-frame clones here, not all; method: immunoSEQ multiplex PCR. The repertoire holds about 1,900,000 clones, with just under 95% as singletons. Input material: naive CD8+ T cells sorted from blood. Receptors were obtained from a man aged 18 to 30 in good health.

This clone turned up a few times. This chain connects TRBV30 to TRBJ1-5; D gene unclear. The CDR3 has 14 residues. Germline V CDR1 and CDR2: GTSNPN, SVGIG (reference sequence). V shed 2 bases and J shed 0 bases, with 8 bases lying between them. The CDR3 protein is CAWSPTDSNQPQHF. CDR3 bases: TGTGCCTGGAGTCCGACGGATAGCAATCAGCCCCAGCATTTT.

J is TRBJ1-2 and V is TRBV6-1; D is undetermined. CDR3 size: 14 residues. Between the trimmed V and J ends, which lost 3 bases and 0 bases, there was a span of 8 bases. In germline, CDR1 is MNHNS, CDR2 SASEGT. The CDR3 DNA sequence: TGTGCCAGCAGTGACGTTACAGCTAACTATGGCTACACCTTC. Translated: CASSDVTANYGYTF.

The chain uses TRBV10-1 and TRBJ1-6; TRBD1 matches 9 bases. The CDR3 is made up of 18 amino acids. V shed 2 bases, J shed 7 bases, and the junction held 12 bases outside the gene matches. Germline CDR1 WNHNN, CDR2 SYGVQD (reference sequence). The CDR3 nucleotides read TGCGCCAGCAGTGAGCCCACAGGGGGCCACGTCGGGAATTCACCCCTCCACTTT. Protein: CASSEPTGGHVGNSPLHF.

The chain couples TRBV2 to TRBJ2-5; TRBD1 is a possible D gene (5 bases). This CDR3 comprises 13 residues. The ends were cut back, 4 bases at V and 5 bases at J, with 11 bases in the middle. Germline values: CDR1 SNHLY, CDR2 FYNNEI. The CDR3 protein is CASSVQAGETQYF. The CDR3 DNA reads TGTGCCAGCAGTGTACAGGCAGGGGAGACCCAGTACTTC. Based on the CDR3 plus reference TRBV2 and TRBJ2-5, the full variable domain is EPEVTQTPSHQVTQMGQEVILRCVPISNHLYFYWYRQILGQKVEFLVSFYNNEISEKSEIFDDQFSVERPDGSNFTLKIRSTKLEDSAMYFCASSVQAGETQYFGPGTRLLVL.

Turning to this clone: This specimen includes other DNA sequences encoding the same CDR3. The CDR3 nucleotides read TGTGCCAGCAGCTCTGGACTAGCGGGCACAGATACGCAGTATTTT. Its translation: CASSSGLAGTDTQYF. The rearrangement links TRBV7-2 to TRBJ2-3; 10 positions match TRBD2. V gave up 4 bases and J gave up 1 base; unmatched junction bases: 2. Germline assignment: CDR1 SGHTA and CDR2 FQGNSA. This CDR3 is 15 amino acids long.

The rearrangement uses TRBV13 and TRBJ2-7, with 7 bases identical to TRBD1. The CDR3 has 12 residues. V shed 5 bases, J shed 7 bases, and the junction held 5 bases outside the gene matches. CDR1 is PRHDT, CDR2 FYEKMQ, per germline (reference sequence). CDR3 sequence (DNA): TGTGCCAGCAGCCTAGACAGGGTTGAGCAGTACTTC. Its protein product is CASSLDRVEQYF.

The chain is built from TRBV28 and TRBJ2-5; maybe TRBD2 (6 bases). V lost 10 bases to trimming and J lost 1 base, with 19 bases between them. Germline-derived CDR1 and CDR2 are MDHEN and SYDVKM. The CDR3 has 15 amino acids. The CDR3 DNA is TGTGCCACCGAGAGCGGGCAAGACCCCCAAGAGACCCAGTACTTC. It specifies CATESGQDPQETQYF.

The CDR3 bases are TGTGCCAGCAGCTTCATGACTAGCGGGGGTTCAGATACGCAGTATTTT. This sequence encodes CASSFMTSGGSDTQYF. The chain has TRBV11-2 and TRBJ2-3; 12 bases align to TRBD2. The CDR3 runs 16 residues. The trim removed 3 bases at V and 4 bases at J, leaving 5 bases unmatched. Germline CDR1 reads SGHAT; CDR2 reads FQNNGV.

V gene TRBV7-8 combines with J gene TRBJ1-1; D gene uncertain. V was shortened by 1 base and J by 10 bases, with 13 bases between the two germline ends. In germline, CDR1 is SGHVS, CDR2 FQNEAQ. This CDR3 is 13 amino acids long. The CDR3 spells CASSLGEGVAAFF. CDR3 nucleotides: TGTGCCAGCAGCTTAGGGGAGGGAGTGGCAGCTTTCTTT.

The rearrangement links TRBV13 to TRBJ2-5, with D perhaps matching TRBD1 (6 bases). The CDR3 sequence is 15 residues long. V lost 2 bases and J lost 5, with 15 bases in between. Per the germline V gene, CDR1 is PRHDT and CDR2 is FYEKMQ (reference sequence). The CDR3 region has the DNA TGTGCCAGCAGCTTAACGGGCGAGGGGGAGGAGACCCAGTACTTC. Residues: CASSLTGEGEETQYF.

This chain connects TRBV11-2 to TRBJ2-7, with 7 positions matching TRBD1. After removal of 3 bases from V and 3 bases from J, the junction contained 2 bases not matched to a gene. The CDR3 consists of 13 residues. Looked up from germline, CDR1 is SGHAT and CDR2 is FQNNGV. This CDR3 is CASSFGQVYEQYF. In nucleotides, the CDR3 is TGTGCCAGCAGCTTCGGACAGGTCTACGAGCAGTACTTC.

The J gene is TRBJ1-2, the V gene TRBV7-9; the match to TRBD1 covers 9 bases. This CDR3 region has 17 residues. V lost 4 bases and J lost 5; bases outside the gene matches: 14. The V gene's germline CDR1 is SEHNR and CDR2 FQNEAQ (reference sequence). This CDR3 is CASSSTGTGRVWYGYTF. The CDR3 coding sequence is TGTGCCAGCAGCTCCACCGGGACAGGGAGGGTTTGGTATGGCTACACCTTC.

The CDR3 sequence is CASSHSRNEQYF. The CDR3 region has the DNA TGTGCCAGCAGCCATTCCAGGAACGAGCAGTACTTC. The V and J genes are TRBV11-2 and TRBJ2-7; D is ambiguous. V was trimmed by 5 bases and J by 5 bases, leaving 10 bases between them. CDR1 and CDR2 from the germline V gene are SGHAT and FQNNGV. CDR3 length: 12 residues.

V gene TRBV7-2 combines with J gene TRBJ2-7; D is undetermined. CDR1 and CDR2 (germline): SGHTA, FQGNSA. V lost 2 bases to trimming and J lost 3 bases, with 8 bases between them. This CDR3 region has 13 residues. CDR3: CASSLIGDYEQYF. The CDR3, as DNA: TGTGCCAGCAGCTTAATTGGGGACTACGAGCAGTACTTC.

The chain uses TRBV2 and TRBJ2-7; D ambiguous. Per the germline V gene, CDR1 is SNHLY and CDR2 is FYNNEI. This CDR3 has 15 amino acids. Trimming shortened V by 2 bases and J by 3 bases, and 14 bases separated the two germline ends. The CDR3: CASSEPLSAVYEQYF. The DNA of the CDR3 is TGTGCCAGCAGTGAACCGTTGTCGGCGGTCTACGAGCAGTACTTC. The full variable domain, with the rest looked up from reference TRBV2 and TRBJ2-7, is EPEVTQTPSHQVTQMGQEVILRCVPISNHLYFYWYRQILGQKVEFLVSFYNNEISEKSEIFDDQFSVERPDGSNFTLKIRSTKLEDSAMYFCASSEPLSAVYEQYFGPGTRLTVT.

The chain employs TRBV10-3 and TRBJ2-1; perhaps D is TRBD1 or TRBD2 (5 bases each). This CDR3 has 15 amino acids. Trimming shortened V by 3 bases and J by 6 bases, and 15 bases separated the two germline ends. Germline CDR1 is ENHRY and CDR2 is SYGVKD. This CDR3 reads CAISDKAREFNEQFF. CDR3 DNA sequence: TGTGCCATCAGTGACAAGGCCAGGGAGTTCAATGAGCAGTTCTTC.

This chain joins TRBV7-6 and TRBJ2-2, with D unclear. V gave up 6 bases and J gave up 6 bases, with 8 bases separating them. Germline assignment: CDR1 SGHVS and CDR2 FNYEAQ. This CDR3 is built from 12 residues. The CDR3 spells CASRPPSGELFF. CDR3 bases: TGTGCCAGCAGACCGCCTTCCGGGGAGCTGTTTTTT.

As for this clone: The same CDR3 is also encoded by other DNA sequences in this sample. The chain has TRBV28 and TRBJ2-1, with D possibly TRBD2 on 6 matching bases. This CDR3 spans 14 amino acids. With 2 bases removed from V and 4 bases from J, the gap between germline ends came to 9 bases. Germline CDR1 reads MDHEN; CDR2 reads SYDVKM. The CDR3: CASSLGLAYNEQFF. Here the CDR3 DNA reads TGTGCCAGCAGTTTAGGGCTAGCGTACAATGAGCAGTTCTTC.

This clone appeared once. The gene calls are TRBV6-6 and TRBJ2-1, with 8 bases that match TRBD2. J was trimmed by 6 bases and V by 2 bases; bases with no gene match: 6. CDR3 length: 15 residues. Germline V gives CDR1 MNHNY, CDR2 SVGAGI (reference sequence). The CDR3 protein is CASSYPGGLTNEQFF. Written as DNA, the CDR3 is TGTGCCAGCAGTTACCCGGGGGGGCTCACCAATGAGCAGTTCTTC.

This rearrangement joins TRBV27 to TRBJ2-7, with D perhaps TRBD1 or TRBD2 (5 bases each). Germline V gene lookup returns CDR1 MNHEY and CDR2 SMNVEV (reference sequence). The V end was cut by 7 bases, the J end by 6 bases, with 19 bases between. This CDR3 region has 14 residues. The CDR3 bases are TGTGCCAGCAAGACCGGGACCCCTTCCGGCGAGCAGTACTTC. Translation: CASKTGTPSGEQYF.